Listed below are T cell receptor beta chains from one sample, sequenced in a study of T cells in Graves' hyperthyroidism and ophthalmopathy. TCRdb reanalysed the multiplex PCR reads using MiXCR and keeps one entry per CDR3 protein. The table includes around 420,000 distinct CDR3 sequences, around 13% detected once. The sample was blood. The receptors were gathered from a woman aged 18 to 35 with Graves' hyperthyroidism. CDR3s include the opening cysteine and the closing phenylalanine or tryptophan. A D gene is named only where the DNA matches it firmly. Clone size is not always given. Where it is, it says once, few, many or a class for expanded clones.

>TRBJ2-7|TRBV12-3/TRBV12-4|many|TRBD1
CASSLGGTGGYEQYF
TGTGCCAGCAGTTTGGGTGGGACAGGGGGCTACGAGCAGTACTTC
>TRBJ2-3|TRBV7-2|many|TRBD1
CASSIDRADTQYF
TGTGCCAGCAGCATTGACAGGGCAGATACGCAGTATTTT
>TRBJ2-7|TRBV28|many|NA
CASSTRRWDEQYF
TGTGCCAGCAGTACCCGAAGGTGGGACGAGCAGTACTTC
>TRBJ2-1|TRBV28|many|NA
CASSFNRRDQFF
TGTGCCAGCAGTTTCAATCGGCGGGATCAGTTCTTC
>TRBJ2-2|TRBV7-9|NA|NA
CASTGEISGELFF
TGTGCCAGCACAGGAGAGATCTCCGGGGAGCTGTTTTTT
>TRBJ2-1|TRBV11-1|many|NA
CASSKDRIRYNEQFF
TGTGCCAGCAGCAAAGACAGGATTAGATACAATGAGCAGTTCTTC
>TRBJ1-2|TRBV4-1|many|TRBD1
CASSQPPGQINYGYTF
TGCGCCAGCAGCCAACCTCCGGGACAGATAAACTATGGCTACACCTTC
>TRBJ2-3|TRBV18|NA|NA
CASSPIPGLKSSTDTQYF
TGTGCCAGCTCACCCATTCCGGGACTCAAATCTAGCACAGATACGCAGTATTTT
>TRBJ2-1|TRBV2|many|NA
CASSEASYNEQFF
TGTGCCAGCAGTGAAGCTAGCTACAATGAGCAGTTCTTC
>TRBJ2-7|TRBV28|many|TRBD2
CASSPGLAGEGRSHEQYF
TGTGCCAGTTCCCCGGGACTAGCGGGAGAAGGAAGGAGCCACGAGCAGTACTTC
>TRBJ2-7|TRBV3-1|many|TRBD2
CASSQDRAGDTYEQYF
TGTGCCAGCAGCCAAGATCGAGCGGGAGACACCTACGAGCAGTACTTC
>TRBJ1-4|TRBV3-1|NA|NA
CARSHFQQNEKLFF
TGTGCCCGCAGCCATTTCCAGCAGAATGAAAAACTGTTTTTT
>TRBJ1-6|TRBV12-3/TRBV12-4|NA|NA
CASSFGQGRASPLHF
TGTGCCAGCAGTTTTGGGCAGGGAAGGGCTTCACCCCTCCACTTT
>TRBJ1-2|TRBV30|many|NA
CAWVLQGANYGYTF
TGTGCCTGGGTCCTGCAAGGAGCCAACTATGGCTACACCTTC
>TRBJ1-5|TRBV20-1|few|TRBD1
CSAVHDRELSSGRYSNQPQHF
TGCAGTGCCGTACATGACAGGGAATTAAGTTCCGGGCGATATAGCAATCAGCCCCAGCATTTT
>TRBJ2-5|TRBV7-2|many|TRBD2
CASSLLAGILQATQYF
TGTGCCAGCAGCTTACTAGCGGGGATCCTCCAAGCGACCCAGTACTTC
>TRBJ2-7|TRBV7-2|many|TRBD2
CASSLAVGRGVLEQYF
TGTGCCAGCAGCTTAGCGGTGGGGAGGGGTGTTCTCGAGCAGTACTTC
>TRBJ1-1|TRBV6-1|many|NA
CASLNRGMNTEAFF
TGTGCCAGTTTAAACAGAGGTATGAACACTGAAGCTTTCTTT
>TRBJ1-2|TRBV27|many|NA
CASSLTNSFGYTF
TGTGCCAGCAGCCTAACTAATTCTTTCGGCTACACCTTC
>TRBJ1-6|TRBV10-3|many|NA
CATMVGGTENSPLHF
TGTGCCACCATGGTTGGGGGGACGGAGAATTCACCCCTCCACTTT
>TRBJ2-7|TRBV12-3/TRBV12-4|many|NA
CASSPDSKYEQYF
TGTGCCAGCAGCCCGGACTCGAAATACGAGCAGTACTTC
>TRBJ2-1|TRBV20-1|many|TRBD2
CSAFSGGPSYNEQFF
TGCAGTGCTTTTAGCGGGGGACCCTCCTACAATGAGCAGTTCTTC